This TCR beta chain was retrieved from a study of control samples from healthy donors and cancer patients. Germline CDR1 KGHSH, CDR2 LQKENI. Unmatched junction bases numbered 8, after V lost 4 bases and J lost 7 bases. The CDR3 has 15 amino acids. Method: immunoSEQ multiplex PCR; TCRdb's copy keeps in-frame clones and lacks some. This table holds about 180,000 clones, 90% found once. The chain joins TRBV18 to TRBJ1-3, with 9 positions matching TRBD1. This clonotype originated in a woman aged 45 to 65 in good health. Material: blood. The CDR3 DNA reads TGTGCCAGCTCACAAACACAGGGGGCCGAGAACACCATATATTTT. This encodes CASSQTQGAENTIYF.